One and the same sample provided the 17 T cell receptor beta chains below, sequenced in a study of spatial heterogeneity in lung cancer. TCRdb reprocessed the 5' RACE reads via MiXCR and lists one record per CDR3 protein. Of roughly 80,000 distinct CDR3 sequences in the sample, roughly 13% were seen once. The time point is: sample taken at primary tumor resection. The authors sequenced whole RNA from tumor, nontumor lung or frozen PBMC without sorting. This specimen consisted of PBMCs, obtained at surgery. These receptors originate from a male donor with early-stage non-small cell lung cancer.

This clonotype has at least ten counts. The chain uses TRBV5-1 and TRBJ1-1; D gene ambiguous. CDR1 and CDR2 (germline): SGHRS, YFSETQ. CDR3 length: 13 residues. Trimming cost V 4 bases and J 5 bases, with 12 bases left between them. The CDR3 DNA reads TGCGCCAGCAGCAGTATAGGTGAGACTGAAGCTTTCTTT. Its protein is CASSSIGETEAFF.

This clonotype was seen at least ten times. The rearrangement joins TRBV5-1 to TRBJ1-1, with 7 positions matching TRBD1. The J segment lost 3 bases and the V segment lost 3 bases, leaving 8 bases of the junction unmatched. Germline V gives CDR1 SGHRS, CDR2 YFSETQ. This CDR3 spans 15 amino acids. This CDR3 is CASSSLHRGDTEAFF. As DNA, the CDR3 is TGCGCCAGCAGCTCTCTTCACAGGGGAGACACTGAAGCTTTCTTT.

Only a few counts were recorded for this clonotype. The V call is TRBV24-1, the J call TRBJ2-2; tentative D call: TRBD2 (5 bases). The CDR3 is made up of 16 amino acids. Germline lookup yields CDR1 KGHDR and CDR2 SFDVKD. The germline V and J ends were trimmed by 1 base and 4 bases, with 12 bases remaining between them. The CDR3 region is CATSDFGDLGTGELFF. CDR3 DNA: TGTGCCACCAGTGATTTCGGGGATCTGGGCACCGGGGAGCTGTTTTTT.

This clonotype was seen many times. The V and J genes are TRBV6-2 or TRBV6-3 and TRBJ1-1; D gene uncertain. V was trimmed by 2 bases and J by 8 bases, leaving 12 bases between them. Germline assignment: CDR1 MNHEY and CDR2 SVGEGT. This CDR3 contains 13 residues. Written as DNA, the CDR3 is TGTGCCAGCAGTTACCAATCCAGAGAGGAAGCTTTCTTT. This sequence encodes CASSYQSREEAFF.

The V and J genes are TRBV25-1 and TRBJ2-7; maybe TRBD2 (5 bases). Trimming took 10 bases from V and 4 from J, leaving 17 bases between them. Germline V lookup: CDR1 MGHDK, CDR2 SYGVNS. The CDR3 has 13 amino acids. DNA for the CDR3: TGTGCCACCCTGGGAGACACGAAGTACGAGCAGTACTTC. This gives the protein CATLGDTKYEQYF.

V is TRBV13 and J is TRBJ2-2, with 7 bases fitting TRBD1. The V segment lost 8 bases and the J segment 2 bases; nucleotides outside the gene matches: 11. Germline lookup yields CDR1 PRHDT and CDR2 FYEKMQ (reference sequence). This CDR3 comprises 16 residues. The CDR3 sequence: CASATRTGPNTGELFF. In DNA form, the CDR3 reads TGTGCCAGCGCAACTCGGACAGGTCCTAACACCGGGGAGCTGTTTTTT.

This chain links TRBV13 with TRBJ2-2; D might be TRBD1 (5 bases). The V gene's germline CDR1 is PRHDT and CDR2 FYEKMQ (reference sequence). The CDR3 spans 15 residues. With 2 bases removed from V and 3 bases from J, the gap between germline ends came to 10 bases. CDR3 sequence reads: CASSLKGADTGELFF. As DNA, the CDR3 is TGTGCCAGCAGCTTAAAAGGGGCGGACACCGGGGAGCTGTTTTTT.

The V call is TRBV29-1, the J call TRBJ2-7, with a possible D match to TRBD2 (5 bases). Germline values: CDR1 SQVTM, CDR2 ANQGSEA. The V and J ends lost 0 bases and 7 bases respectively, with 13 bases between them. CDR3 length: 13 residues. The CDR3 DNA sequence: TGCAGCGTTGAAGAGCTGGGGTCGGGGGAGCAGTACTTC. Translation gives CSVEELGSGEQYF.

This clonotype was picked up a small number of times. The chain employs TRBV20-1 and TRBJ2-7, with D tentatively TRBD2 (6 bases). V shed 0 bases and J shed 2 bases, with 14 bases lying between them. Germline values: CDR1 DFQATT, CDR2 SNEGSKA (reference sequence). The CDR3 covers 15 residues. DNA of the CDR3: TGCAGTGCTAGAGATAGACGGCGGGATCCCTACGAGCAGTACTTC. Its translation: CSARDRRRDPYEQYF.

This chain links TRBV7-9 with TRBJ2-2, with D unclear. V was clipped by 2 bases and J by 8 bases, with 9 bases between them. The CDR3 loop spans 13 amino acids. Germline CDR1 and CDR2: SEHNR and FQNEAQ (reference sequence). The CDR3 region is CASSLLETGELFF. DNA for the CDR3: TGTGCCAGCAGCTTACTTGAGACTGGGGAGCTGTTTTTT.

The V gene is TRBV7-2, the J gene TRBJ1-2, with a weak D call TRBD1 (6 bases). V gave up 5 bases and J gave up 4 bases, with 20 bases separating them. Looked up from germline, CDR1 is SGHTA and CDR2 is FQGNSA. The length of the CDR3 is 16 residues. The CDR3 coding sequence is TGTGCCAGCAGCCCCCGAGCTGGGGGGGCTGGCTATGGCTACACCTTC. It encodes CASSPRAGGAGYGYTF.

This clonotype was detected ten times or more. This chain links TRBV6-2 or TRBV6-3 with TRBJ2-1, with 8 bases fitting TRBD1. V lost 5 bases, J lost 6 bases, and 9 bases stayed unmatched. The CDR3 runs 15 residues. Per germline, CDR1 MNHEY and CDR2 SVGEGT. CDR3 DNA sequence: TGTGCCAGCAGTCCGCTGGGGCAGGGGGCCAATGAGCAGTTCTTC. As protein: CASSPLGQGANEQFF.

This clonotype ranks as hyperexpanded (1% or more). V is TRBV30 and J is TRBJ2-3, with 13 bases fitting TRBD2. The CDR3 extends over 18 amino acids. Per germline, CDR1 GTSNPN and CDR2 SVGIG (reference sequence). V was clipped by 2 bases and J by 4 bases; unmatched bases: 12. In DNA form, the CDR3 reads TGTGCCTGGAGTCTTCGAGGACTAGCGGGAGTTCCGGCAGATACGCAGTATTTT. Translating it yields CAWSLRGLAGVPADTQYF.

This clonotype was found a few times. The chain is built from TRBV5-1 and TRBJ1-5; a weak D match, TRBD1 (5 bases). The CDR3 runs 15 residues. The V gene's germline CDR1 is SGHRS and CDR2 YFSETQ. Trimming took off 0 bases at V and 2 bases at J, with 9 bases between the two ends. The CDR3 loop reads CASSLEGSGNQPQHF. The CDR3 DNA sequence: TGCGCCAGCAGCTTGGAGGGGTCGGGCAATCAGCCCCAGCATTTT.

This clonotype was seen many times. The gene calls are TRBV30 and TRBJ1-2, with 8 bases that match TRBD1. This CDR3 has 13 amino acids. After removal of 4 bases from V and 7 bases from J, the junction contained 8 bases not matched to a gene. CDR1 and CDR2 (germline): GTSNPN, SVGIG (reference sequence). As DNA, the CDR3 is TGTGCCTGGACCCAGGGGGCGCCGAGTGGCTACACCTTC. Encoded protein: CAWTQGAPSGYTF.

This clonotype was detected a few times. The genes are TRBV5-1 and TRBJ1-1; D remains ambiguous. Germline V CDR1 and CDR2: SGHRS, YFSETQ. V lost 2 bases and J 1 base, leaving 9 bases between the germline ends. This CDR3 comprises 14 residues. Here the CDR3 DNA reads TGCGCCAGCAGCTTCATTGACGGGAACACTGAAGCTTTCTTT. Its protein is CASSFIDGNTEAFF. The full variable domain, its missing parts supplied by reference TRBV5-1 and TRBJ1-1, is KAGVTQTPRYLIKTRGQQVTLSCSPISGHRSVSWYQQTPGQGLQFLFEYFSETQRNKGNFPGRFSGRQFSNSRSEMNVSTLELGDSALYLCASSFIDGNTEAFFGQGTRLTVV.

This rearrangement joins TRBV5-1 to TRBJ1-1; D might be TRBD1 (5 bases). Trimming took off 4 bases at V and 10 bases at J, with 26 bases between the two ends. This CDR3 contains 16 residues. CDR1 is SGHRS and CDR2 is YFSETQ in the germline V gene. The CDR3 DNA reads TGCGCCAGCAGCGCTGTTGGGGGAATGGGCGCGGGAGGAGCTTTCTTT. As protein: CASSAVGGMGAGGAFF.